The 28 T cell receptor beta chains in this list originate from one sample, sequenced in a study of CD8+ T cells in alopecia areata. Described treatment: oral pan-JAK inhibitor, 5-10 mg twice daily. TCR sequencing used cDNA made by reverse transcription of extracted RNA. This table comes from immunoSEQ multiplex PCR, and its TCRdb copy is limited to in-frame clones, with some not included. The sample includes some 170,000 clones, roughly 60% seen only once; the top ten take around 16%. The material sequenced was CD4+ T cells sorted from blood, taken at week 56, from a patient treated with tofacitinib. Receptors were obtained from a human donor with alopecia areata.

This rearrangement joins TRBV30 to TRBJ1-4, with D perhaps TRBD1 (5 bases). The CDR3 totals 13 residues. V dropped 1 base and J dropped 4 bases, with 7 bases sitting between them. Germline V gene lookup returns CDR1 GTSNPN and CDR2 SVGIG (reference sequence). CDR3 region: CAWSGQFNEKLFF. DNA for the CDR3: TGTGCCTGGAGTGGACAGTTTAATGAAAAACTGTTTTTT.

The CDR3, as DNA: TGCAGCGTTTACGGCAGGGGAGCCTCCTACGAGCAGTACTTC. This codes for CSVYGRGASYEQYF. The gene calls are TRBV29-1 and TRBJ2-7; weak D call: TRBD1 (6 bases). V lost 5 bases, J lost 0 bases, and 14 bases lay in between. Germline values: CDR1 SQVTM, CDR2 ANQGSEA. CDR3 length: 14 residues.

The chain is built from TRBV29-1 and TRBJ2-2, with 11 bases matching TRBD1. The CDR3 is 13 residues long. Trimming at V came to 7 bases and at J to 7 bases, leaving 5 bases not matched to a gene. Germline-derived CDR1 and CDR2 are SQVTM and ANQGSEA. The CDR3 bases are TGCAGCGGTGTGGGACAGGGGGACGGGGAGCTGTTTTTT. This gives the protein CSGVGQGDGELFF.

This clone was seen a handful of times. The chain links TRBV6-5 to TRBJ1-6, with unresolved D. V was clipped by 10 bases and J by 0 bases, with 13 bases between them. Germline V CDR1 and CDR2: MNHEY, SVGAGI. The CDR3 runs to 15 residues. The CDR3, as DNA: TGTGCCACCGTCCAAGGGAACTCCTATAATTCACCCCTCCACTTT. Amino acid sequence: CATVQGNSYNSPLHF.

V and J are TRBV27 and TRBJ1-6; 11 bases fit TRBD1. V lost 6 bases and J lost 8; bases outside the gene matches: 12. Germline V gene data show CDR1 as MNHEY and CDR2 as SMNVEV (reference sequence). The CDR3 has 17 amino acids. CDR3 nucleotide sequence: TGTGCCAGCAGGGGGACAGGGGGTAGTTTGTTGGATTCACCCCTCCACTTT. Its translation: CASRGTGGSLLDSPLHF.

The chain recombines TRBV7-2 with TRBJ1-6, with TRBD1 identical over 7 bases. CDR1 is SGHTA and CDR2 is FQGNSA in the germline V gene. The CDR3 has 17 amino acids. V was clipped by 5 bases and J by 0 bases; unmatched bases: 7. CDR3 residues: CASSTSTGSSYNSPLHF. The CDR3 DNA reads TGTGCCAGCAGCACCTCGACAGGGAGCTCCTATAATTCACCCCTCCACTTT.

In the case of this clone: Other DNA sequences in the sample encode the same CDR3. This chain connects TRBV5-1 to TRBJ1-2, with TRBD1 matching 8 bases. Germline V gives CDR1 SGHRS, CDR2 YFSETQ. J lost 6 bases, V lost 0 bases, and 1 base had no gene match. This CDR3 region has 13 residues. The DNA for the CDR3 is TGCGCCAGCAGCTTGGACAGGGGGAATGGCTACACCTTC. It is translated as CASSLDRGNGYTF.

The sample holds one count of this clone. V is TRBV7-2 and J is TRBJ1-2, with D perhaps TRBD1 (6 bases). The CDR3 spans 15 residues. The ends were cut back, 5 bases at V and 11 bases at J, with 24 bases in the middle. CDR1 SGHTA and CDR2 FQGNSA come from the germline V gene. The CDR3 DNA follows: TGTGCCAGCAGCAAGCCCGGGACAAACCTAAGTGGGTACACCTTC. Translating it yields CASSKPGTNLSGYTF.

The table lists this clone with a count of one. The chain carries TRBV27 and TRBJ2-2; a weak D match, TRBD1 (5 bases). Per the germline V gene, CDR1 is MNHEY and CDR2 is SMNVEV (reference sequence). This CDR3 is built from 14 residues. V lost 3 bases and J 6 bases, leaving 11 bases between the germline ends. CDR3 nucleotide sequence: TGTGCCAGCAGTTTCCCCCAGGGCTCCGGGGAGCTGTTTTTT. This translates into CASSFPQGSGELFF.

The chain recombines TRBV5-1 with TRBJ2-1; the D gene could be TRBD1 or TRBD2 (5 bases each). CDR1 and CDR2 (germline): SGHRS, YFSETQ. The CDR3 spans 14 residues. V lost 4 bases and J 10 bases, leaving 18 bases between the germline ends. CDR3 bases: TGCGCCAGCAGCGCCTGGGGCGACGGAGGCGAGCAGTTCTTC. Protein: CASSAWGDGGEQFF. Complete variable domain (other parts from reference TRBV5-1 and TRBJ2-1): KAGVTQTPRYLIKTRGQQVTLSCSPISGHRSVSWYQQTPGQGLQFLFEYFSETQRNKGNFPGRFSGRQFSNSRSEMNVSTLELGDSALYLCASSAWGDGGEQFFGPGTRLTVL.

V and J are TRBV20-1 and TRBJ1-1; the D is unclear. Per germline, CDR1 DFQATT and CDR2 SNEGSKA (reference sequence). The V and J ends lost 3 bases and 4 bases respectively, with 3 bases between them. CDR3 length: 10 amino acids. CDR3 in amino acids: CSARATEAFF. CDR3 DNA sequence: TGCAGTGCTAGGGCCACTGAAGCTTTCTTT.

The rearrangement links TRBV7-9 to TRBJ1-6; no clear D. Germline V gene sequence: CDR1 SEHNR, CDR2 FQNEAQ (reference sequence). This CDR3 region has 15 residues. V shed 0 bases and J shed 1 base, with 4 bases lying between them. CDR3 amino acids: CASSLATSYNSPLHF. The CDR3 nucleotides are TGTGCCAGCAGCTTAGCTACGTCCTATAATTCACCCCTCCACTTT.

This rearrangement joins TRBV4-2 to TRBJ2-3; 8 bases are shared with TRBD2. The CDR3 covers 17 residues. From germline, CDR1 is LGHNA and CDR2 YNFKEQ. The trim removed 4 bases at V and 2 bases at J, leaving 11 bases unmatched. The CDR3, as DNA: TGTGCCAGCAGCCCTACCGGGGCCGGGGGGGCCACAGATACGCAGTATTTT. Translation gives CASSPTGAGGATDTQYF.

V is TRBV2 and J is TRBJ1-6; 8 nucleotides align to TRBD1. The germline gives CDR1 SNHLY, CDR2 FYNNEI. Trimming at V came to 9 bases and at J to 9 bases, leaving 16 bases not matched to a gene. This CDR3 has 16 residues. CDR3 protein: CASLLQGGRLGSPLHF. The CDR3 coding sequence is TGTGCCAGTCTTTTACAGGGGGGCCGGTTGGGTTCACCCCTCCACTTT.

The chain uses TRBV5-1 and TRBJ2-5; D uncertain. The CDR3 runs 14 residues. Trimming stripped 0 bases from V and 2 bases from J, with 8 bases between. The germline V gene encodes CDR1 SGHRS and CDR2 YFSETQ. CDR3 nucleotide sequence: TGCGCCAGCAGCTTGGAAGGGTTTCAAGAGACCCAGTACTTC. Translating it yields CASSLEGFQETQYF.

This clone appeared a few times. The rearrangement links TRBV11-2 to TRBJ2-4, with no clear D. CDR1 is SGHAT and CDR2 is FQNNGV in the germline V gene. The CDR3 has 13 amino acids. V was clipped by 3 bases and J by 1 base, with 4 bases between them. The CDR3 sequence: CASSLGAKNIQYF. In nucleotides, the CDR3 is TGTGCCAGCAGCTTGGGGGCCAAAAACATTCAGTACTTC.

V is TRBV7-9 and J is TRBJ1-1; 8 nucleotides line up with TRBD1. Germline V CDR1 and CDR2: SEHNR, FQNEAQ (reference sequence). This CDR3 is built from 13 residues. V lost 3 bases, J lost 4 bases, and 1 base stayed unmatched. The CDR3 DNA follows: TGTGCCAGCAGCTTCGGACAGGGCACTGAAGCTTTCTTT. Protein: CASSFGQGTEAFF.

The chain combines TRBV6-5 with TRBJ2-2; TRBD1 might be the D (6 bases). CDR3 length equals 15 residues. Trimming took off 4 bases at V and 4 bases at J, with 13 bases between the two ends. Germline-derived CDR1 and CDR2 are MNHEY and SVGAGI. The DNA of the CDR3 is TGTGCCAGCAGTTGGGCAGGGGCAGGCACCGGGGAGCTGTTTTTT. Translated: CASSWAGAGTGELFF.

The chain carries TRBV6-5 and TRBJ1-5; TRBD1 might be the D (6 bases). The CDR3 contains 13 residues. Per the germline V gene, CDR1 is MNHEY and CDR2 is SVGAGI. V lost 6 bases, J lost 5 bases, and 11 bases lay in between. For the CDR3, the DNA is TGTGCCAGCAGCATGACAGGTGATCAGCCCCAGCATTTT. Amino acids: CASSMTGDQPQHF.

The CDR3 sequence: CASGAGAYQETQYF. The CDR3 region has the DNA TGTGCCAGCGGGGCGGGGGCATACCAAGAGACCCAGTACTTC. The chain joins TRBV13 to TRBJ2-5; a weak D match, TRBD2 (7 bases). CDR1 is PRHDT and CDR2 is FYEKMQ in the germline V gene (reference sequence). Trimming pared 8 bases from V and 0 bases from J, leaving 13 bases between. CDR3 length: 14 residues.

This clone was found a few times. The rearrangement joins TRBV29-1 to TRBJ2-5, with D tentatively TRBD1 or TRBD2 (5 bases each). The J call is doubtful: the DNA matches TRBJ2-7 better. This CDR3 is built from 14 residues. The germline V gene encodes CDR1 SQVTM and CDR2 ANQGSEA. The chain's CDR3 is CSVGIPGRSGEQYF. For the CDR3, the DNA is TGCAGCGTTGGAATACCGGGACGATCGGGCGAGCAGTACTTC.

The rearrangement joins TRBV11-2 to TRBJ2-3; TRBD2 aligns across 7 bases. This CDR3 is built from 15 residues. The trim removed 5 bases at V and 1 base at J, leaving 6 bases unmatched. Germline-derived CDR1 and CDR2 are SGHAT and FQNNGV. CDR3 sequence: CASSAGLAGTDTQYF. DNA of the CDR3: TGTGCCAGCAGCGCGGGGCTAGCGGGCACAGATACGCAGTATTTT.

J is TRBJ1-1 and V is TRBV30, with no clear D. The ends were cut back, 3 bases at V and 2 bases at J, with 10 bases in the middle. There are 13 residues in the CDR3. Germline V lookup: CDR1 GTSNPN, CDR2 SVGIG (reference sequence). The CDR3 is CAWRPRRNTEAFF. CDR3 DNA sequence: TGTGCCTGGAGACCAAGGCGAAACACTGAAGCTTTCTTT.

In its sample, this clone was seen once. The gene calls are TRBV30 and TRBJ2-3, with D tentatively TRBD2 (6 bases). V lost 4 bases and J lost 0, with 23 bases in between. Looked up from germline, CDR1 is GTSNPN and CDR2 is SVGIG (reference sequence). CDR3 size: 18 residues. CDR3 sequence reads: CAWTRGPLARASTDTQYF. The CDR3 DNA reads as TGTGCCTGGACCCGCGGGCCCCTAGCGCGTGCTAGCACAGATACGCAGTATTTT.

The chain links TRBV2 to TRBJ2-5, with TRBD1 matching 7 bases. CDR3 size: 13 residues. Germline trimming cut 7 bases from V and 3 bases from J; bases unmatched to any gene: 5. From germline, CDR1 is SNHLY and CDR2 FYNNEI. Here the CDR3 reads CASNQGQKETQYF. The CDR3 nucleotides are TGTGCCAGCAATCAGGGACAGAAAGAGACCCAGTACTTC.

The rearrangement joins TRBV30 to TRBJ2-5; D is uncertain. Germline CDR1 GTSNPN, CDR2 SVGIG (reference sequence). This CDR3 is 14 amino acids long. The V and J ends lost 0 bases and 0 bases respectively, with 8 bases between them. The CDR3 DNA is TGTGCCTGGAGTGTTAACAGAAACCAAGAGACCCAGTACTTC. This sequence encodes CAWSVNRNQETQYF. Full variable domain (missing parts from reference TRBV30 and TRBJ2-5): SQTIHQWPATLVQPVGSPLSLECTVEGTSNPNLYWYRQAAGRGLQLLFYSVGIGQISSEVPQNLSASRPQDRQFILSSKKLLLSDSGFYLCAWSVNRNQETQYFGPGTRLLVL.

This rearrangement joins TRBV4-1 to TRBJ2-2, with D perhaps TRBD2 (5 bases). Trimming took 0 bases from V and 2 from J, leaving 7 bases between them. The CDR3 consists of 15 residues. Germline loops: CDR1 MGHRA, CDR2 YSYEKL. The CDR3 coding sequence is TGCGCCAGCAGCCAAGATGGGAGAAACACCGGGGAGCTGTTTTTT. This sequence encodes CASSQDGRNTGELFF.

The chain has TRBV29-1 and TRBJ2-7; 9 bases are shared with TRBD1. The CDR3 totals 13 residues. The V and J ends lost 1 base and 7 bases, in that order; junction bases with no gene match: 5. Germline V gene data show CDR1 as SQVTM and CDR2 as ANQGSEA. CDR3 in amino acids: CSVEVGQGGEQYF. CDR3 coding DNA: TGCAGCGTTGAAGTGGGACAGGGCGGAGAGCAGTACTTC.